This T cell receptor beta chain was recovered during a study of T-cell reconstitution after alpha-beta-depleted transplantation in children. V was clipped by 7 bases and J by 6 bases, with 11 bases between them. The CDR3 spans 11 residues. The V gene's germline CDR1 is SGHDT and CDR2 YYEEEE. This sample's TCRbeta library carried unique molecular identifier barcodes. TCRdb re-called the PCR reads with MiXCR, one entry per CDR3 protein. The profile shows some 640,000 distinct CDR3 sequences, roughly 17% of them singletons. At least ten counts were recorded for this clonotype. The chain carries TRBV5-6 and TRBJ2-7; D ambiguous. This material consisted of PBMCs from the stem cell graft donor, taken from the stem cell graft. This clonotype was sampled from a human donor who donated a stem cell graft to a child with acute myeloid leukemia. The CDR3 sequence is CASSDSREQYF. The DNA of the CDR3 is TGTGCCAGCTCCGACTCCCGCGAGCAGTACTTC.